This T cell receptor beta chain was recorded in a study of blood T cell repertoires in COVID-19. Those who participated ranged in age from about 18 to 95 years and resided in under 25 US areas. Germline V CDR1 and CDR2: LNHDA, SQIVND (reference sequence). The CDR3 runs to 11 residues. V was clipped by 10 bases and J by 13 bases, with 17 bases between them. Sequencing used immunoSEQ multiplex PCR; TCRdb keeps in-frame clones, though not all of them. The sample records 200,000 to 300,000 clones, approximately 89% being singletons. This clonotype was obtained from a woman under 30 who had recovered from COVID-19. V and J are TRBV19 and TRBJ2-1; possible D gene TRBD2, 5 bases. The sample was PBMCs or T cells enriched from blood (not recorded which). This CDR3 is CATTIASSQFF. CDR3 DNA sequence: TGTGCCACAACCATAGCGAGTAGTCAGTTCTTC.